These 15 T cell receptor beta chains were all obtained from the same sample, sequenced in a study of tissue T cells after allogeneic stem cell transplantation. The assay was immunoSEQ multiplex PCR, and TCRdb's table has in-frame clones only and misses some. This table has approximately 6,100 clones, around two thirds appearing once. The source material was duodenum tissue, sampled at autopsy. The receptors were gathered from a woman between 18 and 50 years old with breast cancer.

The chain links TRBV5-1 to TRBJ2-3; D possibly uses TRBD1 or TRBD2 (5 bases each). Trimming removed 3 bases from V and 2 bases from J, with 10 bases in between. The length of the CDR3 is 14 residues. The V gene's germline CDR1 is SGHRS and CDR2 YFSETQ. CDR3 sequence: CASSSGTATDTQYF. As DNA, the CDR3 is TGCGCCAGCAGCTCCGGGACGGCCACAGATACGCAGTATTTT. The full variable domain, rest sourced from reference TRBV5-1 and TRBJ2-3, is KAGVTQTPRYLIKTRGQQVTLSCSPISGHRSVSWYQQTPGQGLQFLFEYFSETQRNKGNFPGRFSGRQFSNSRSEMNVSTLELGDSALYLCASSSGTATDTQYFGPGTRLTVL.

A few counts support this clone. The chain links TRBV11-2 to TRBJ2-1, with 11 bases that match TRBD2. This CDR3 region has 17 residues. Losses at the gene ends were 0 bases for V and 9 bases for J; bases not matched to a gene: 10. The germline gives CDR1 SGHAT, CDR2 FQNNGV. CDR3 nucleotides: TGTGCCAGCAGCTTAGATAGCGGGGGGGCTTGGTTAGGTGAGCAGTTCTTC. Translating it yields CASSLDSGGAWLGEQFF. Using reference TRBV11-2 and TRBJ2-1 for the parts outside the CDR3, the full variable domain is EAGVAQSPRYKIIEKRQSVAFWCNPISGHATLYWYQQILGQGPKLLIQFQNNGVVDDSQLPKDRFSAERLKGVDSTLKIQPAKLEDSAVYLCASSLDSGGAWLGEQFFGPGTRLTVL.

This clone was picked up one time. The CDR3 DNA reads as TGCAGCGCACTCCGGGACAGGGAGGGTGAAGCTTTCTTT. This encodes CSALRDREGEAFF. This chain uses TRBV29-1 with TRBJ1-1; 9 bases map to TRBD1. Looked up from germline, CDR1 is SQVTM and CDR2 is ANQGSEA. V gave up 7 bases and J gave up 7 bases; unmatched junction bases: 10. This CDR3 spans 13 amino acids.

The chain combines TRBV3-1 (or the pseudogene TRBV3-2) with TRBJ2-5, with unresolved D. The CDR3 sequence is 15 residues long. The germline gives CDR1 LGHDT, CDR2 YNNKEL (reference sequence). Trimming left V 1 base short and J 4 bases short, with 13 bases between. The CDR3 spells CASSQGTGSGETQYF. The CDR3 DNA reads TGTGCCAGCAGCCAAGGCACGGGCTCGGGAGAGACCCAGTACTTC.

V gene TRBV6-5 combines with J gene TRBJ1-2; D is undetermined. Germline-derived CDR1 and CDR2 are MNHEY and SVGAGI. The CDR3 runs 13 residues. The V and J ends lost 3 bases and 8 bases respectively, with 13 bases between them. This CDR3 reads CASSYTETGGYTF. The DNA for the CDR3 is TGTGCCAGCAGTTATACAGAAACGGGCGGCTACACCTTC.

With respect to this clone: Other nucleotide sequences in the sample specify the same CDR3. This chain joins TRBV20-1 and TRBJ2-7; D is undetermined. The germline V gene encodes CDR1 DFQATT and CDR2 SNEGSKA (reference sequence). CDR3 length equals 11 residues. The CDR3 DNA sequence: TGCAGCGTACGAGGCGCCTACGAGCAGTACTTC. This sequence encodes CSVRGAYEQYF.

This chain links TRBV5-4 with TRBJ1-3; D is ambiguous. Trimming shortened V by 6 bases and J by 3 bases, and 10 bases separated the two germline ends. Per the germline V gene, CDR1 is SGHNT and CDR2 is YYREEE (reference sequence). The CDR3 runs 13 residues. CDR3: CASTLSGGNTIYF. The CDR3 nucleotides are TGTGCCAGCACCCTGTCCGGTGGAAACACCATATATTTT.

The rearrangement uses TRBV5-6 and TRBJ1-4; D is perhaps TRBD1 (5 bases). With 2 bases removed from V and 5 bases from J, the gap between germline ends came to 16 bases. CDR1 SGHDT and CDR2 YYEEEE come from the germline V gene. The CDR3 covers 16 residues. CDR3 in amino acids: CASSLFEGPGNEKLFF. CDR3 in DNA: TGTGCCAGCAGCTTATTTGAGGGGCCGGGAAATGAAAAACTGTTTTTT.

The V call is TRBV28, the J call TRBJ2-1; 10 bases match TRBD2. This CDR3 is built from 15 residues. V lost 1 base to trimming and J lost 7 bases; unmatched junction nucleotides: 4. CDR1 and CDR2 from the germline V gene are MDHEN and SYDVKM. The DNA of the CDR3 is TGTGCCAGCAGTTTATCCCTAGCGGGAGATAATGAGCAGTTCTTC. Protein product: CASSLSLAGDNEQFF.

The chain employs TRBV13 and TRBJ2-5, with D possibly TRBD2 on 6 matching bases. From germline, CDR1 is PRHDT and CDR2 FYEKMQ (reference sequence). Trimming pared 7 bases from V and 5 bases from J, leaving 20 bases between. The CDR3 is 15 amino acids. This chain's CDR3 is CASTRIAAPLETQYF. For the CDR3, the DNA is TGTGCCAGCACCAGGATAGCGGCCCCCCTGGAGACCCAGTACTTC.

The chain recombines TRBV29-1 with TRBJ2-7, with 7 bases aligning to TRBD2. V lost 5 bases and J lost 1; bases outside the gene matches: 8. CDR1 and CDR2 (germline): SQVTM, ANQGSEA. There are 14 residues in the CDR3. The DNA for the CDR3 is TGCAGCGTTAAATTCCCTAGCGGTTCCTACGAGCAGTACTTC. This codes for CSVKFPSGSYEQYF.

V usage is TRBV24-1 and J usage is TRBJ2-7, with TRBD1 as a possible D gene (5 bases). This CDR3 is 11 amino acids long. Germline V gene sequence: CDR1 KGHDR, CDR2 SFDVKD. Trimming stripped 9 bases from V and 4 bases from J, with 9 bases between. The CDR3 nucleotides read TGTGCCACCTCTTCAGGGTACGAGCAGTACTTC. Amino acid sequence: CATSSGYEQYF.

This clone was seen once. This chain joins TRBV23-1 and TRBJ1-1; a weak D match, TRBD1 (6 bases). Being an ORF, TRBV23-1 has a function that is uncertain. V was cut by 1 base and J by 7 bases, with 13 bases left in between. The CDR3 is 14 residues long. The CDR3 coding sequence is TGCGCCAGCAGTCAATGTACAGGGAGGGGTGAAGCTTTCTTT. Translated: CASSQCTGRGEAFF.

This clone was counted a few times. V is TRBV12-3 or TRBV12-4 and J is TRBJ2-7; TRBD1 matches at 9 bases. Unmatched junction bases numbered 6, after V lost 6 bases and J lost 6 bases. The CDR3 runs 13 residues. In nucleotides, the CDR3 is TGTGCCAGCAGCCGGGACAGGGAGAGCGAGCAGTACTTC. It is translated as CASSRDRESEQYF.

This chain uses TRBV29-1 with TRBJ2-3, with 9 bases that match TRBD2. The CDR3 is 11 amino acids. CDR1 is SQVTM and CDR2 is ANQGSEA in the germline V gene. The junction had 1 base not matched to a gene; V was cut back by 7 bases and J by 5 bases. The CDR3 DNA reads as TGCAGCGCAGCGGGAGGAGATACGCAGTATTTT. It codes for CSAAGGDTQYF.